This T cell receptor beta chain was profiled in a study of blood T cell repertoires in COVID-19 (dated by TCRdb to the early 2020s). Background for the entire study: The collaborator samples originated in the United States, Italy and Spain and spanned the acute and convalescent phases of COVID-19. The material from the prospective study consisted of cDNA or gDNA derived from T cells, B-cell-depleted T cells, or PBMCs. The dataset comprised deeply sampled blood TCRbeta repertoires from subjects exposed to, actively infected with, or recovered from COVID-19. The repertoires were released in a freely available public database intended as a resource for research on the immune response to SARS-CoV-2. The samples were drawn from two sources: the first 160 participants of the ongoing ImmuneRACE study, and 1,254 subjects contributed by 6 global collaborators. A de-identified subject ID, COVID-19 status, age in years and sex were almost always included in the sample metadata. Where available, HLA class I and class II types were obtained from metadata supplied by the sample provider rather than from assay-based typing.

Participants in the prospective study were enrolled through a virtual design, were aged 18 to 89 years, and lived in roughly 25 United States geographic areas. In the prospective study, cohorts were assigned on the basis of participant-reported clinical history obtained from a screening survey and a study questionnaire. ImmuneRACE Cohort 3 recovered participants were defined by two consecutive negative NP/OP PCR tests, healthcare professional clearance, or symptom resolution. Each participant in the prospective study had whole blood, serum and a nasopharyngeal or oropharyngeal swab collected by mobile phlebotomists. Additional blood draws and questionnaires over an approximately 2-month period could optionally be provided by prospective study participants. Before DNA extraction, blood samples from the prospective study were shipped at room temperature or frozen. TCRbeta CDR3 regions were amplified from genomic DNA using the immunoSEQ Assay, a bias-controlled multiplex PCR. The source study handled its data this way. Within the assay, amplification of reference gene primers was used to estimate how many nucleated cells each sample contained. Sequence reads were collapsed and filtered to measure the absolute abundance of every unique TCRbeta CDR3 rearrangement. For each sample, productive Simpson clonality was calculated by taking the square root of Simpson's diversity index across productive rearrangements. TCRdb limited this immuneACCESS table to in-frame rearrangements with V and J called. A share of clones is missing; checked studies link under half to unresolved V genes, and the rest is unexplained. From that table come the V and J calls and clone size; the DNA was used to work out D and trimming. The sample table shows around 370,000 clones, and roughly 91% are seen once. The top ten clones comprise roughly 1.2% of the sample.

Overall study results and their limits: How much clinical and demographic metadata was included differed by source and by participant, and the metadata was provided uncurated.

Comments on this clone: No antigen is known for it. Base qualities are missing; no much larger clone stands one base away.

The V and J ends are trimmed by 0 bases and 0 bases, leaving 10 bases between them. CDR1 SGHRS and CDR2 YFSETQ were looked up in the germline V gene. Counted from cysteine to phenylalanine, this CDR3 has 16 amino acids. The DNA shown is the 48-base CDR3, in frame from base 1. Recombination connected TRBV5-1 to TRBJ1-5; no D gene is confidently identified. Sequenced input: PBMCs or T cells enriched from blood (not recorded which). The sequence derives from a woman younger than 35 who had recovered from COVID-19. The CDR3 is CASSLGGSDSNQPQHF. The DNA reads TGCGCCAGCAGCTTGGGTGGGAGCGATAGCAATCAGCCCCAGCATTTT. Supplemented by the reference TRBV5-1 and TRBJ1-5 proteins around the CDR3, the complete variable domain is KAGVTQTPRYLIKTRGQQVTLSCSPISGHRSVSWYQQTPGQGLQFLFEYFSETQRNKGNFPGRFSGRQFSNSRSEMNVSTLELGDSALYLCASSLGGSDSNQPQHFGDGTRLSIL.